The 26 T cell receptor beta chains below come from one sample, sequenced in a study of blood T cell repertoires in COVID-19. Assay used: immunoSEQ multiplex PCR; TCRdb lists only in-frame clones, some missing. The sample carries 110,000 or so clones, about 85% recorded once. Sequenced sample: peripheral blood. All receptors come from a woman aged 60-75 years with COVID-19, enrolled during active disease.

This chain joins TRBV27 and TRBJ2-3, with TRBD1 as a possible D gene (6 bases). The CDR3 length is 15 residues. Trimming took off 6 bases at V and 2 bases at J, with 15 bases between the two ends. Germline V CDR1 and CDR2: MNHEY, SMNVEV (reference sequence). DNA of the CDR3: TGTGCCAGCAGCATACAGGGATTCTACACAGATACGCAGTATTTT. This encodes CASSIQGFYTDTQYF.

The rearrangement uses TRBV7-9 and TRBJ2-1; tentative D call: TRBD1 (7 bases). The germline V gene encodes CDR1 SEHNR and CDR2 FQNEAQ (reference sequence). Between the trimmed V and J ends, which lost 10 bases and 3 bases, there was a span of 16 bases. The CDR3 covers 14 residues. As DNA, the CDR3 is TGTGCCAACGTAAGACAGGGAGGCTACAATGAGCAGTTCTTC. It is translated as CANVRQGGYNEQFF.

The J gene is TRBJ2-7, the V gene TRBV7-2, with 11 nucleotides matching TRBD2. This CDR3 contains 16 residues. Trimming at V came to 5 bases and at J to 7 bases, leaving 13 bases not matched to a gene. CDR1 and CDR2 from the germline V gene are SGHTA and FQGNSA. The CDR3 region has the DNA TGTGCCAGCAGCATACCTAGCGGGGGGAAGTCTGGGGAGCAGTACTTC. Its protein product is CASSIPSGGKSGEQYF.

V usage is TRBV15 and J usage is TRBJ1-1; D call uncertain. CDR1 is LNHNV and CDR2 is YYDKDF in the germline V gene (reference sequence). The CDR3 runs to 13 residues. V was shortened by 1 base and J by 3 bases, with 6 bases between the two germline ends. This CDR3 reads CATSRGSDTEAFF. The CDR3 DNA follows: TGTGCCACCAGCAGAGGTAGCGACACTGAAGCTTTCTTT.

The rearrangement joins TRBV7-8 to TRBJ1-2; tentatively, D is TRBD1 (6 bases). Per the germline V gene, CDR1 is SGHVS and CDR2 is FQNEAQ. Deletions cut 1 base from V and 3 bases from J, with 15 bases between. This CDR3 comprises 16 residues. CDR3 nucleotide sequence: TGTGCCAGCAGCTTAGTCGCAGGGGAGTATGACTATGGCTACACCTTC. Encoded protein: CASSLVAGEYDYGYTF.

This chain connects TRBV7-3 to TRBJ2-3; the D is unclear. This CDR3 has 13 amino acids. Germline-derived CDR1 and CDR2 are SGHTA and FQGTGA. The V end was cut by 5 bases, the J end by 0 bases, with 6 bases between. The CDR3, as DNA: TGTGCCAGCAGCCCCGGGAGCACAGATACGCAGTATTTT. This gives the protein CASSPGSTDTQYF.

Here the CDR3 DNA reads TGCGCCAGCAGCCTGGGGGGGCCTACAGATACGCAGTATTTT. Its protein product is CASSLGGPTDTQYF. The chain links TRBV4-3 to TRBJ2-3; perhaps TRBD2 as D (7 bases). The CDR3 has 14 amino acids. V gave up 4 bases and J gave up 3 bases, with 11 bases separating them. Looked up from germline, CDR1 is LGHNA and CDR2 is YSLEER.

The V and J genes are TRBV9 and TRBJ1-2; TRBD1 agrees at 10 bases. Losses at the gene ends were 0 bases for V and 5 bases for J; bases not matched to a gene: 4. CDR1 SGDLS and CDR2 YYNGEE come from the germline V gene. The CDR3 is 15 amino acids. CDR3 bases: TGTGCCAGCAGCGTAGATGGACAGGGGGTTTATGGCTACACCTTC. The encoded protein is CASSVDGQGVYGYTF.

With respect to this clone: One junction end does not reproduce the germline sequence, and a read error may be involved. CDR3 sequence reads: CASSQRTSYVQYF. The CDR3 DNA is TGTGCCAGCAGCCAAAGGACAAGCTACGTGCAGTACTTC. This rearrangement joins TRBV3-1 (or the pseudogene TRBV3-2) to TRBJ2-7; TRBD1 might be the D (5 bases). The CDR3 consists of 13 residues. The V gene's germline CDR1 is LGHDT and CDR2 YNNKEL (reference sequence).

CDR3: CAISRAGYSTKETQYF. The DNA of the CDR3 is TGTGCCATCAGTCGCGCCGGTTATAGTACCAAAGAGACCCAGTACTTC. This sequence joins TRBV10-3 and TRBJ2-5, with D unclear. The V end was cut by 5 bases, the J end by 3 bases, with 19 bases between. Germline-derived CDR1 and CDR2 are ENHRY and SYGVKD. The length of the CDR3 is 16 residues.

This clone was observed a few times. V gene TRBV4-2 combines with J gene TRBJ1-1; D gene uncertain. Looked up from germline, CDR1 is LGHNA and CDR2 is YNFKEQ. CDR3 size: 15 residues. V was trimmed by 0 bases and J by 5 bases, leaving 13 bases between them. The CDR3 region is CASSQDSVEWTEAFF. As DNA, the CDR3 is TGTGCCAGCAGCCAAGATTCGGTTGAGTGGACTGAAGCTTTCTTT.

V usage is TRBV24-1 and J usage is TRBJ1-1; 9 bases are a match to TRBD1. Germline V lookup: CDR1 KGHDR, CDR2 SFDVKD. The ends lost 12 bases at V and 5 bases at J; junction bases unmatched: 12. The length of the CDR3 is 14 residues. CDR3 bases: TGTGCCGCCAAAGTGGACAGGGGATGTACTGAAGCTTTCTTT. Translation: CAAKVDRGCTEAFF.

This chain joins TRBV25-1 and TRBJ2-7; tentative D call: TRBD1 (8 bases). Germline-derived CDR1 and CDR2 are MGHDK and SYGVNS. CDR3 size: 15 residues. The V end lost 6 bases, the J end lost 7 bases, and 22 bases lay between the germline ends. DNA of the CDR3: TGTGCCAGCAGACCGAGGACAGGGAGGGGGGGAGAGCAGTACTTC. Residues: CASRPRTGRGGEQYF.

J is TRBJ1-2 and V is TRBV5-1; 7 bases fit TRBD1. The CDR3 contains 16 residues. Germline V gene lookup returns CDR1 SGHRS and CDR2 YFSETQ. J lost 1 base, V lost 4 bases, and 10 bases had no gene match. This CDR3 is CASSRLSTGSNYGYTF. For the CDR3, the DNA is TGCGCCAGCAGCCGGTTGTCGACAGGGAGTAACTATGGCTACACCTTC.

This clone is a singleton in its sample. The J gene is TRBJ1-1, the V gene TRBV29-1; no clear D. This CDR3 is 13 amino acids long. Trimming shortened V by 2 bases and J by 1 base, and 8 bases separated the two germline ends. The germline V gene has CDR1 SQVTM and CDR2 ANQGSEA. DNA for the CDR3: TGCAGCGTTGAACAACAACGGAACACTGAAGCTTTCTTT. It encodes CSVEQQRNTEAFF.

This clone was seen only once. This sequence joins TRBV19 and TRBJ1-4, with TRBD1 matching 7 bases. CDR1 and CDR2 (germline): LNHDA, SQIVND (reference sequence). CDR3 length: 12 amino acids. This chain's CDR3 is CGVGGTNEKLFF. CDR3 DNA sequence: TGTGGTGTAGGGGGCACTAATGAAAAACTGTTTTTT. The variable domain in full, with the rest retrieved from reference TRBV19 and TRBJ1-4, is DGGITQSPKYLFRKEGQNVTLSCEQNLNHDAMYWYRQDPGQGLRLIYYSQIVNDFQKGDIAEGYSVSREKKESFPLTVTSAQKNPTAFYLCGVGGTNEKLFFGSGTQLSVL.

V gene TRBV5-8 combines with J gene TRBJ2-7; the match to TRBD1 covers 8 bases. Germline-derived CDR1 and CDR2 are SGHTS and YDEGEE. The CDR3 totals 14 residues. The V segment lost 5 bases and the J segment 3 bases; nucleotides outside the gene matches: 7. CDR3: CASSRLGQGYEQYF. As DNA, the CDR3 is TGTGCCAGCAGTCGGCTCGGACAGGGCTACGAGCAGTACTTC.

This chain joins TRBV5-4 and TRBJ2-1, with D tentatively TRBD1 (6 bases). CDR3 length: 15 amino acids. Germline V lookup: CDR1 SGHNT, CDR2 YYREEE (reference sequence). Trimming took off 4 bases at V and 4 bases at J, with 15 bases between the two ends. The CDR3 nucleotides read TGTGCCAGCAGCGCCGCCGGGACATCGTACAATGAGCAGTTCTTC. Encoded protein: CASSAAGTSYNEQFF.

The V gene is TRBV7-3, the J gene TRBJ2-7, with TRBD1 matching over 9 bases. Trimming at V came to 5 bases and at J to 3 bases, leaving 8 bases not matched to a gene. This CDR3 contains 15 residues. The germline gives CDR1 SGHTA, CDR2 FQGTGA. This CDR3 is CASSQAPGQGYEQYF. In nucleotides, the CDR3 is TGTGCCAGCAGCCAAGCCCCGGGACAGGGCTACGAGCAGTACTTC.

The J gene is TRBJ2-3, the V gene TRBV7-3; D is unresolved. Germline assignment: CDR1 SGHTA and CDR2 FQGTGA. This CDR3 is 15 amino acids long. V was pared by 0 bases and J by 6 bases, with 13 bases between. For the CDR3, the DNA is TGTGCCAGCAGCTTAACTTTCCTTAGTGCGGATACGCAGTATTTT. Protein product: CASSLTFLSADTQYF.

This chain joins TRBV30 and TRBJ2-2, with D perhaps matching TRBD2 (6 bases). Trimming removed 1 base from V and 0 bases from J, with 12 bases in between. Germline CDR1 and CDR2: GTSNPN and SVGIG (reference sequence). The CDR3 spans 16 residues. CDR3 amino acids: CAWSGGLFANTGELFF. For the CDR3, the DNA is TGTGCCTGGAGTGGGGGACTCTTCGCGAACACCGGGGAGCTGTTTTTT.

The chain links TRBV6-2 or TRBV6-3 to TRBJ2-4; possibly TRBD1 for D (6 bases). Germline loops: CDR1 MNHEY, CDR2 SVGEGT. This CDR3 has 14 residues. V was pared by 5 bases and J by 6 bases, with 14 bases between. The CDR3 region has the DNA TGTGCCAGCAGTACAGGGCTGGGTAGAAACATTCAGTACTTC. Protein sequence: CASSTGLGRNIQYF.

The J gene is TRBJ1-2, the V gene TRBV3-1 (or the pseudogene TRBV3-2), with D possibly being TRBD1 (5 bases). Germline CDR1 reads LGHDT; CDR2 reads YNNKEL (reference sequence). There are 15 residues in the CDR3. V was cut by 0 bases and J by 5 bases, with 13 bases left in between. The CDR3: CASSQEAGYGYGYTF. CDR3 bases: TGTGCCAGCAGCCAAGAGGCAGGGTATGGTTATGGCTACACCTTC.

The V call is TRBV19, the J call TRBJ2-7; TRBD1 is a possible D gene (6 bases). The V end lost 6 bases, the J end lost 3 bases, and 12 bases lay between the germline ends. Germline CDR1 is LNHDA and CDR2 is SQIVND (reference sequence). This CDR3 spans 13 amino acids. The CDR3 DNA follows: TGTGCCAGTAGAGGGGGTCAAGGCTACGAGCAGTACTTC. It yields the protein CASRGGQGYEQYF.

The genes are TRBV6-2 or TRBV6-3 and TRBJ1-6, with 8 nucleotides matching TRBD1. Germline CDR1 and CDR2: MNHEY and SVGEGT. After removal of 3 bases from V and 0 bases from J, the junction contained 4 bases not matched to a gene. The length of the CDR3 is 17 residues. The CDR3 DNA is TGTGCCAGCAGTTATGACAGGGGTACCTCCTATAATTCACCCCTCCACTTT. Protein product: CASSYDRGTSYNSPLHF.

The chain uses TRBV19 and TRBJ1-2; 9 bases fit TRBD1. J lost 6 bases, V lost 7 bases, and 3 bases had no gene match. The CDR3 runs 12 residues. Germline loops: CDR1 LNHDA, CDR2 SQIVND (reference sequence). CDR3 in amino acids: CASNRGRDGYTF. CDR3 nucleotide sequence: TGTGCCAGTAACAGGGGGCGCGATGGCTACACCTTC. Complete variable domain (other parts from reference TRBV19 and TRBJ1-2): DGGITQSPKYLFRKEGQNVTLSCEQNLNHDAMYWYRQDPGQGLRLIYYSQIVNDFQKGDIAEGYSVSREKKESFPLTVTSAQKNPTAFYLCASNRGRDGYTFGSGTRLTVV.